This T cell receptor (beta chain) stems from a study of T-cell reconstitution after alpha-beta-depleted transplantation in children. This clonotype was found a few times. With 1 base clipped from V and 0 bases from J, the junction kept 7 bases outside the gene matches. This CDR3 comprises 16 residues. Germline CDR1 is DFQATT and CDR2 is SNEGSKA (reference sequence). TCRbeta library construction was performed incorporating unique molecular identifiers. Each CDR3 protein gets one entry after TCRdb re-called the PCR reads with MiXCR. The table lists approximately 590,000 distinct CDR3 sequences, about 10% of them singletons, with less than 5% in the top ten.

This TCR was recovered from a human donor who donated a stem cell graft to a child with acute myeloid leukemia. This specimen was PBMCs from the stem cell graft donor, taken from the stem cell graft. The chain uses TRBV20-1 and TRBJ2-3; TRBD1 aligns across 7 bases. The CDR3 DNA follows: TGCAGTGCTAGAGTTAAAGGGGGCCTCAGCACAGATACGCAGTATTTT. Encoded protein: CSARVKGGLSTDTQYF.